A selection of T cell receptor beta chains follows, all from one sample in a study of blood T cell repertoires in COVID-19. The table came from immunoSEQ multiplex PCR; TCRdb's copy has only in-frame clones and leaves some out. The sample lists over 120,000 clones, over 75% occurring once. Source material: peripheral blood. These receptors were obtained from a human donor in a cohort sampled during active COVID-19. Each CDR3 is given with its conserved first and last residue. The order of the fields is clone size, D gene, V gene, J gene, CDR3 protein, CDR3 DNA. D genes are given only for firm matches. The listing skips clone size in some rows; elsewhere it reads once, few, many or a size class.

size: many; D: TRBD1; V: TRBV13; J: TRBJ2-6; CDR3: CASSHGQGADSGANVLTF; DNA: TGTGCCAGCAGCCACGGACAGGGGGCGGACTCTGGGGCCAACGTCCTGACTTTC
size: .; D: TRBD1; V: TRBV5-6; J: TRBJ2-5; CDR3: CASSPQGRRETQYF; DNA: TGTGCCAGCAGCCCACAGGGGCGCCGGGAGACCCAGTACTTC
size: .; D: .; V: TRBV6-2/TRBV6-3; J: TRBJ2-1; CDR3: CASSQGGSYNEQFF; DNA: TGTGCCAGCAGTCAGGGAGGATCCTACAATGAGCAGTTCTTC
size: .; D: .; V: TRBV20-1; J: TRBJ2-5; CDR3: CRVGAGETQYF; DNA: TGCAGGGTCGGCGCCGGGGAGACCCAGTACTTC
size: .; D: .; V: TRBV27; J: TRBJ2-2; CDR3: CASSFVVPGELFF; DNA: TGTGCCAGCAGTTTCGTAGTGCCCGGGGAGCTGTTTTTT
size: .; D: TRBD2; V: TRBV5-4; J: TRBJ2-3; CDR3: CASSPTSGTDTQYF; DNA: TGTGCCAGCAGCCCGACTAGCGGTACAGATACGCAGTATTTT
size: .; D: TRBD2; V: TRBV4-1; J: TRBJ2-3; CDR3: CASSDTGGQFIDTQYF; DNA: TGCGCCAGCAGCGATACGGGGGGGCAGTTCATAGATACGCAGTATTTT
size: .; D: TRBD1; V: TRBV18; J: TRBJ2-5; CDR3: CASSPGADRGTQYF; DNA: TGTGCCAGCTCACCAGGGGCGGACAGGGGGACCCAGTACTTC
size: .; D: TRBD2; V: TRBV18; J: TRBJ2-1; CDR3: CASSPAVSSGANEQFF; DNA: TGTGCCAGCTCACCAGCGGTCTCTAGCGGGGCAAATGAGCAGTTCTTC
size: .; D: .; V: TRBV5-4; J: TRBJ2-4; CDR3: CASSSAGELTAKNIQYF; DNA: TGTGCCAGCAGCTCCGCAGGGGAGTTGACGGCCAAAAACATTCAGTACTTC
size: .; D: TRBD2; V: TRBV20-1; J: TRBJ2-5; CDR3: CSASVRLAMETQYF; DNA: TGCAGTGCTAGTGTTCGACTAGCCATGGAGACCCAGTACTTC
size: .; D: TRBD1; V: TRBV3-1/TRBV3-2; J: TRBJ2-3; CDR3: CASSRYRGGYTDTQYF; DNA: TGTGCCAGCAGCCGCTATAGAGGGGGCTACACAGATACGCAGTATTTT
size: .; D: .; V: TRBV5-1; J: TRBJ2-7; CDR3: CASSSSYEQYF; DNA: TGCGCCAGCAGCTCCAGCTACGAGCAGTACTTC
size: .; D: TRBD2; V: TRBV6-5; J: TRBJ2-4; CDR3: CASRRAGEEDIQYF; DNA: TGTGCCAGCAGAAGAGCGGGGGAGGAGGACATTCAGTACTTC
size: .; D: .; V: TRBV27; J: TRBJ1-1; CDR3: CASSLSGGSGAFF; DNA: TGTGCCAGCAGTTTATCGGGGGGATCCGGCGCTTTCTTT
size: .; D: .; V: TRBV18; J: TRBJ2-1; CDR3: CASSPLNSNEQFF; DNA: TGTGCCAGCTCACCCCTAAACAGCAATGAGCAGTTCTTC
size: .; D: .; V: TRBV20-1; J: TRBJ2-5; CDR3: CSAGGGAIQETQYF; DNA: TGCAGTGCTGGTGGGGGAGCAATACAAGAGACCCAGTACTTC
size: .; D: TRBD1; V: TRBV12-5; J: TRBJ2-2; CDR3: CASGRDSLNTGELFF; DNA: TGTGCTAGTGGCAGGGACAGCCTCAACACCGGGGAGCTGTTTTTT
size: .; D: TRBD1; V: TRBV19; J: TRBJ2-7; CDR3: CASSRQGGSYEQYF; DNA: TGTGCCAGTAGTCGACAGGGGGGCTCCTACGAGCAGTACTTC
size: .; D: .; V: TRBV4-3; J: TRBJ1-4; CDR3: CASSQDRGNEKLFF; DNA: TGCGCCAGCAGCCAAGATCGGGGGAATGAAAAACTGTTTTTT
size: .; D: TRBD1; V: TRBV11-3; J: TRBJ2-3; CDR3: CASSSDRGPGSTDTQYF; DNA: TGTGCCAGCAGCTCGGACAGGGGGCCGGGGAGCACAGATACGCAGTATTTT
size: .; D: .; V: TRBV11-3; J: TRBJ1-2; CDR3: CASSLEGPVGYTF; DNA: TGTGCCAGCAGCTTAGAGGGGCCGGTTGGCTACACCTTC
size: .; D: TRBD2; V: TRBV7-3; J: TRBJ2-1; CDR3: CASSLSGGSYNEQFF; DNA: TGTGCCAGCAGCCTCAGCGGGGGTTCCTACAATGAGCAGTTCTTC
size: .; D: TRBD2; V: TRBV7-9; J: TRBJ2-1; CDR3: CASRASGRRGNEQFF; DNA: TGTGCCAGCAGGGCTAGCGGGAGACGGGGCAATGAGCAGTTCTTC
size: .; D: .; V: TRBV6-6; J: TRBJ2-1; CDR3: CASSQRYNEQFF; DNA: TGTGCCAGCAGCCAGAGGTACAATGAGCAGTTCTTC
size: .; D: TRBD1; V: TRBV5-1; J: TRBJ1-1; CDR3: CASSSDRAAFF; DNA: TGCGCCAGCAGTTCGGACAGGGCGGCTTTCTTT
size: .; D: TRBD1; V: TRBV5-1; J: TRBJ2-1; CDR3: CASSAGTGTGDNEQFF; DNA: TGCGCCAGCAGCGCGGGAACCGGGACAGGGGACAATGAGCAGTTCTTC